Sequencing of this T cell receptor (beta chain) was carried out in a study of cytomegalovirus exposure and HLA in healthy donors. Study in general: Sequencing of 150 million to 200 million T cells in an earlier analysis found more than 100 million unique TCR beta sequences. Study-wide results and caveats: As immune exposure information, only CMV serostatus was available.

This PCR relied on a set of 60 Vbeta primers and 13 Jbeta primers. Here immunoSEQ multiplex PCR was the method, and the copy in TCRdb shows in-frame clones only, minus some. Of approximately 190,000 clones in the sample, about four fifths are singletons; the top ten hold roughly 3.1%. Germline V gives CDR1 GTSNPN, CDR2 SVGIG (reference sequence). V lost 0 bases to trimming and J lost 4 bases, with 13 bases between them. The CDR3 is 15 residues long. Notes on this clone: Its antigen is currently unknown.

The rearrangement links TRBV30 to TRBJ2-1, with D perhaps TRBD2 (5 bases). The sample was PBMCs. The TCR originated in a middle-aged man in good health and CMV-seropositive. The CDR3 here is CAWSVRLAHYNEQFF. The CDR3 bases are TGTGCCTGGAGTGTAAGGCTAGCCCATTACAATGAGCAGTTCTTC.